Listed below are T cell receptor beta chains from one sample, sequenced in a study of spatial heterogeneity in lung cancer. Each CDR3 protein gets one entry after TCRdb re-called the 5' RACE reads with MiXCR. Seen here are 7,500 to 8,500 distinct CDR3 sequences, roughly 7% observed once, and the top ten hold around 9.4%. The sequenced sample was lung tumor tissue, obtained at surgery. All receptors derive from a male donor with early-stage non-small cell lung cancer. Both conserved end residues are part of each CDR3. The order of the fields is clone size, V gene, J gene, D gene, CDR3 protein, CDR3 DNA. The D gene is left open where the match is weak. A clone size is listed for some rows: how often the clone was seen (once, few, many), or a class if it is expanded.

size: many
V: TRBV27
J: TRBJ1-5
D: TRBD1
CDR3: CASRRSDRGPNQPQHF
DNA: TGTGCCAGCAGAAGGAGCGACAGGGGCCCCAATCAGCCCCAGCATTTT

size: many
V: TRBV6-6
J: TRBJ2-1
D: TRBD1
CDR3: CASSYEGQGSNEQFF
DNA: TGTGCCAGCAGTTATGAAGGACAGGGAAGTAATGAGCAGTTCTTC

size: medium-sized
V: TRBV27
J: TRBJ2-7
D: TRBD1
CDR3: CASREEDRDQRRENYEQYF
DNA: TGTGCCAGCAGAGAAGAGGACAGGGACCAGCGACGAGAAAACTACGAGCAGTACTTC

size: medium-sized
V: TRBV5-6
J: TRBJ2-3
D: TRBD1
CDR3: CASSSYGQGTDTQYF
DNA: TGTGCCAGCAGCTCCTATGGACAGGGTACAGATACGCAGTATTTT

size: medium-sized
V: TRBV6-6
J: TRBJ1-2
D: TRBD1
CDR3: CASNPSDRGLTWGYTF
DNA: TGTGCCAGCAACCCTTCTGACAGGGGCCTAACGTGGGGCTACACCTTC

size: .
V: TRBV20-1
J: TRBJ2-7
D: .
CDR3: CSAPTTGHYEQYF
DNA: TGCAGTGCTCCGACGACGGGTCACTACGAGCAGTACTTC

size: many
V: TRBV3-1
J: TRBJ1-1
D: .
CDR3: CASSQVAGRGGTEAFF
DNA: TGTGCCAGCAGCCAAGTGGCCGGTCGAGGTGGCACTGAAGCTTTCTTT

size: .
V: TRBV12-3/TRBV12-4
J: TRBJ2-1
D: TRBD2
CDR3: CASIGLAENNEQFF
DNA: TGTGCCAGCATCGGACTAGCGGAGAACAATGAGCAGTTCTTC

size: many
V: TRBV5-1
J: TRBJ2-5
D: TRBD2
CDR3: CASSFIAGGQETQYF
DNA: TGCGCCAGCAGCTTCATAGCGGGGGGCCAAGAGACCCAGTACTTC

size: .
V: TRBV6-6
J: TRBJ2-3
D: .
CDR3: CASSYPGTDTQFF
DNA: TGTGCCAGCAGTTACCCGGGGACGGATACGCAGTTTTTT